One sample yielded the 8 T cell receptor beta chains listed below, sequenced in a study of blood T cell repertoires in COVID-19. Sequencing was performed with immunoSEQ multiplex PCR; in TCRdb, only in-frame clones are kept and a portion is missing. The table lists 80,000 or so clones, about four fifths of them singletons. The sample comprised peripheral blood. All receptors come from a human donor in a cohort sampled during active COVID-19.

V gene TRBV10-3 combines with J gene TRBJ2-5; D gene uncertain. Trimming pared 0 bases from V and 5 bases from J, leaving 7 bases between. CDR3 length: 13 amino acids. The germline CDR1 and CDR2 sequences are ENHRY and SYGVKD. CDR3 residues: CAISESLGETQYF. In DNA form, the CDR3 reads TGTGCCATCAGTGAGTCTCTAGGCGAGACCCAGTACTTC.

The rearrangement uses TRBV7-8 and TRBJ2-2; D unclear. Germline loops: CDR1 SGHVS, CDR2 FQNEAQ. This CDR3 is 12 amino acids long. With 4 bases removed from V and 2 bases from J, the gap between germline ends came to 2 bases. The CDR3: CASSSNTGELFF. The CDR3 DNA is TGTGCCAGCAGCTCAAACACCGGGGAGCTGTTTTTT.

The rearrangement joins TRBV7-2 to TRBJ2-5; 8 nucleotides line up with TRBD2. Germline assignment: CDR1 SGHTA and CDR2 FQGNSA. The length of the CDR3 is 19 residues. The V gene end was trimmed by 2 bases and the J gene end by 0 bases; junction bases not matched to a gene: 14. The CDR3 bases are TGTGCCAGCAGCTTACCATCCCTTCTCCTAGCGGGCCACCAAGAGACCCAGTACTTC. Translation: CASSLPSLLLAGHQETQYF.

V is TRBV30 and J is TRBJ1-6, with D uncertain. The CDR3 runs 14 residues. V shed 0 bases and J shed 7 bases, with 10 bases lying between them. Germline V gives CDR1 GTSNPN, CDR2 SVGIG (reference sequence). The CDR3 bases are TGTGCCTGGAGTGTTTTGCAGGCGAATTCACCCCTCCACTTT. Encoded protein: CAWSVLQANSPLHF.

V is TRBV3-1 (or the pseudogene TRBV3-2) and J is TRBJ1-6; 7 positions agree with TRBD1. CDR3 length: 15 residues. Germline values: CDR1 LGHDT, CDR2 YNNKEL (reference sequence). Trimming cost V 6 bases and J 9 bases; bases outside gene matches: 11. The CDR3 reads CASSRTDQGGSPLHF. CDR3 DNA: TGTGCCAGCAGTCGCACGGACCAGGGGGGTTCACCCCTCCACTTT.

The chain couples TRBV5-4 to TRBJ2-3; D remains unclear. Trimming stripped 4 bases from V and 2 bases from J, with 5 bases between. Germline values: CDR1 SGHNT, CDR2 YYREEE (reference sequence). The CDR3 loop spans 12 amino acids. DNA of the CDR3: TGTGCCAGCAGCCCCAACACAGATACGCAGTATTTT. It translates to CASSPNTDTQYF.

This clone was seen more than once but under ten times. The rearrangement links TRBV7-9 to TRBJ2-7, with TRBD1 identical over 9 bases. V was pared by 5 bases and J by 6 bases, with 14 bases of the junction left unmatched. Germline V gene sequence: CDR1 SEHNR, CDR2 FQNEAQ (reference sequence). This CDR3 has 16 residues. CDR3 in amino acids: CASSPRPRDRVFEQYF. CDR3 in DNA: TGTGCCAGCAGCCCTCGCCCCCGGGACAGGGTATTCGAGCAGTACTTC.

The chain joins TRBV24-1 to TRBJ2-5; D is perhaps TRBD2 (5 bases). The V gene lost 0 bases and the J gene lost 5 bases, with 12 bases spanning the gap. Germline V lookup: CDR1 KGHDR, CDR2 SFDVKD. The CDR3 is 15 residues long. The CDR3 nucleotides read TGTGCCACCAGTGATTTGGGCGAGGGTGCGGAGACCCAGTACTTC. Protein product: CATSDLGEGAETQYF.